This T cell receptor beta chain was recorded in a study of blood T cell repertoires in COVID-19. Germline loops: CDR1 SEHNR, CDR2 FQNEAQ (reference sequence). The CDR3 is made up of 16 amino acids. V dropped 6 bases and J dropped 3 bases, with 20 bases sitting between them. The data were produced by immunoSEQ multiplex PCR, yet TCRdb's version contains in-frame clones alone and is incomplete. There are fewer than 75,000 clones in the sample; approximately 89% occur only once, and roughly 9.6% lies in the top ten. The rearrangement joins TRBV7-9 to TRBJ1-1; tentatively, D is TRBD1 (5 bases). Sequences were obtained from peripheral blood. The source of this sequence is a man of 80 years or more with acute or convalescent COVID-19. The CDR3 DNA follows: TGTGCCAGCAGACCTCGGACCTCCGGGGGGGACACTGAAGCTTTCTTT. Translated, it gives CASRPRTSGGDTEAFF. Variable domain in full (rest from reference TRBV7-9 and TRBJ1-1): DTGVSQNPRHKITKRGQNVTFRCDPISEHNRLYWYRQTLGQGPEFLTYFQNEAQLEKSRLLSDRFSAERPKGSFSTLEIQRTEQGDSAMYLCASRPRTSGGDTEAFFGQGTRLTVV.